This passage covers 32 T cell receptor beta chains from one sample sequenced in a study of T cell clones after liver transplantation. Data came from immunoSEQ multiplex PCR; TCRdb stores just in-frame clones and leaves some out. Of tens of thousands of clones listed, roughly four fifths are singletons. Material: CD4+ T cells from blood, obtained 46 months after liver transplant. All receptors come from a human patient who received a liver transplant. Some T cells may be the graft donor's.

The chain has TRBV18 and TRBJ1-4; no definite D call. The CDR3 spans 13 residues. Deletions cut 3 bases from V and 5 bases from J, with 7 bases between. CDR1 and CDR2 (germline): KGHSH, LQKENI. The CDR3 nucleotides read TGTGCCAGCTCACCTGGAGTGAATGAAAAACTGTTTTTT. Encoded protein: CASSPGVNEKLFF.

The rearrangement uses TRBV30 and TRBJ1-1; 7 bases align to TRBD1. The CDR3 extends over 14 amino acids. Looked up from germline, CDR1 is GTSNPN and CDR2 is SVGIG (reference sequence). The V gene end was trimmed by 0 bases and the J gene end by 5 bases; junction bases not matched to a gene: 6. CDR3 bases: TGTGCCTGGAGTGTAAAGGGGGCAAGTACTGAAGCTTTCTTT. It is translated as CAWSVKGASTEAFF. The entire variable domain, with the rest obtained from reference TRBV30 and TRBJ1-1, is as follows: SQTIHQWPATLVQPVGSPLSLECTVEGTSNPNLYWYRQAAGRGLQLLFYSVGIGQISSEVPQNLSASRPQDRQFILSSKKLLLSDSGFYLCAWSVKGASTEAFFGQGTRLTVV.

The chain links TRBV28 to TRBJ2-7; 9 positions match TRBD2. The V segment lost 7 bases and the J segment 1 base; nucleotides outside the gene matches: 14. This CDR3 comprises 17 residues. Germline CDR1 is MDHEN and CDR2 is SYDVKM. CDR3 nucleotide sequence: TGTGCCAGCACCCAGGGGTGGGTAGCGGGAGCATCCTACGAGCAGTACTTC. Residues: CASTQGWVAGASYEQYF. Based on the CDR3 plus reference TRBV28 and TRBJ2-7, the full variable domain is DVKVTQSSRYLVKRTGEKVFLECVQDMDHENMFWYRQDPGLGLRLIYFSYDVKMKEKGDIPEGYSVSREKKERFSLILESASTNQTSMYLCASTQGWVAGASYEQYFGPGTRLTVT.

This chain connects TRBV27 to TRBJ2-7, with 11 bases lining up with TRBD2. Per germline, CDR1 MNHEY and CDR2 SMNVEV (reference sequence). The CDR3 runs 13 residues. V shed 6 bases and J 2 bases; nucleotides not matched to a gene: 0. CDR3 in amino acids: CASRTSGTYEQYF. DNA of the CDR3: TGTGCCAGCAGGACTAGCGGGACCTACGAGCAGTACTTC.

This rearrangement joins TRBV5-6 to TRBJ2-1; 16 bases map to TRBD2. CDR1 SGHDT and CDR2 YYEEEE come from the germline V gene. J was trimmed by 7 bases and V by 2 bases; bases with no gene match: 9. The CDR3 length is 18 residues. This chain's CDR3 is CASSFPPRGLAGGNEQFF. In DNA form, the CDR3 reads TGTGCCAGCAGCTTCCCCCCTCGGGGACTAGCGGGAGGGAATGAGCAGTTCTTC.

The gene calls are TRBV10-3 and TRBJ1-1, with D possibly TRBD1 on 6 matching bases. V lost 6 bases and J lost 4, with 18 bases in between. The CDR3 is 15 residues long. From germline, CDR1 is ENHRY and CDR2 SYGVKD. The CDR3 here is CAISRTDRSGTEAFF. The CDR3 region has the DNA TGTGCCATCAGCCGGACAGACAGGTCGGGCACTGAAGCTTTCTTT.

This clone was observed once. The chain carries TRBV7-2 and TRBJ1-5; the match to TRBD1 covers 8 bases. Germline CDR1 is SGHTA and CDR2 is FQGNSA. There are 14 residues in the CDR3. V trimming: 5 bases; J trimming: 2 bases; junction bases outside the gene matches: 2. The CDR3 DNA sequence: TGTGCCAGCAGCCCGGACAGGGGCAATCAGCCCCAGCATTTT. As protein: CASSPDRGNQPQHF.

V usage is TRBV9 and J usage is TRBJ1-3, with 12 bases identical to TRBD1. This CDR3 region has 18 residues. Trimming at V came to 0 bases and at J to 2 bases, leaving 6 bases not matched to a gene. CDR1 is SGDLS and CDR2 is YYNGEE in the germline V gene. The CDR3 sequence is CASSVEGTGGAAGNTIYF. CDR3 DNA sequence: TGTGCCAGCAGCGTAGAGGGGACAGGGGGCGCCGCTGGAAACACCATATATTTT.

The V call is TRBV11-1, the J call TRBJ2-6; D is unclear. Per germline, CDR1 SGHAT and CDR2 FQDESV (reference sequence). With 3 bases removed from V and 4 bases from J, the gap between germline ends came to 13 bases. The CDR3 runs to 16 residues. This chain's CDR3 is CASSLGLYAGANVLTF. The CDR3 DNA follows: TGTGCCAGCAGCTTGGGGTTGTACGCGGGGGCCAACGTCCTGACTTTC.

The chain uses TRBV2 and TRBJ2-3, with D unclear. CDR1 is SNHLY and CDR2 is FYNNEI in the germline V gene. V was cut by 5 bases and J by 6 bases, with 12 bases left in between. The CDR3 sequence is 13 residues long. The CDR3 protein is CASSPKENDTQYF. The CDR3 DNA reads TGTGCCAGCAGTCCTAAGGAAAACGATACGCAGTATTTT.

The V and J genes are TRBV19 and TRBJ2-1; 10 bases fit TRBD2. V trimming: 5 bases; J trimming: 4 bases; junction bases outside the gene matches: 11. Germline values: CDR1 LNHDA, CDR2 SQIVND (reference sequence). CDR3 length: 17 amino acids. The chain's CDR3 is CASSHPSGSWVYNEQFF. The CDR3 DNA reads TGTGCCAGTAGTCACCCTAGCGGGAGCTGGGTATACAATGAGCAGTTCTTC.

The chain carries TRBV15 and TRBJ2-7, with D unclear. The CDR3 runs 15 residues. The germline gives CDR1 LNHNV, CDR2 YYDKDF (reference sequence). Trimming shortened V by 1 base and J by 0 bases, and 10 bases separated the two germline ends. Written as DNA, the CDR3 is TGTGCCACCAGCAGAGGATCTTGGAGCTCCTACGAGCAGTACTTC. Amino acids: CATSRGSWSSYEQYF.

This clone has only one observation. The chain recombines TRBV7-8 with TRBJ2-7, with 11 bases that match TRBD2. CDR1 and CDR2 (germline): SGHVS, FQNEAQ. V dropped 2 bases and J dropped 4; count of bases not matched to a gene: 4. The CDR3 length is 15 residues. The CDR3 loop is CASSLRGLAEYEQYF. DNA for the CDR3: TGTGCCAGCAGCTTAAGGGGACTAGCGGAATACGAGCAGTACTTC. Together with reference TRBV7-8 and TRBJ2-7, the CDR3 gives the full variable domain: GAGVSQSPRYKVAKRGQDVALRCDPISGHVSLFWYQQALGQGPEFLTYFQNEAQLDKSGLPSDRFFAERPEGSVSTLKIQRTQQEDSAVYLCASSLRGLAEYEQYFGPGTRLTVT.

J is TRBJ2-3 and V is TRBV5-4; TRBD2 matches at 9 bases. V dropped 3 bases and J dropped 2; count of bases not matched to a gene: 7. Per germline, CDR1 SGHNT and CDR2 YYREEE (reference sequence). The CDR3 has 16 residues. CDR3 nucleotides: TGTGCCAGCAGCTCCCCAGCGGGAGGTAACACAGATACGCAGTATTTT. Its translation: CASSSPAGGNTDTQYF.

The chain couples TRBV28 to TRBJ1-1; no clear D gene. This CDR3 has 15 residues. The V gene lost 5 bases and the J gene lost 0 bases, with 13 bases spanning the gap. The germline gives CDR1 MDHEN, CDR2 SYDVKM. The CDR3 loop is CASSPNDIMNTEAFF. For the CDR3, the DNA is TGTGCCAGCAGTCCCAACGACATCATGAACACTGAAGCTTTCTTT.

This chain uses TRBV5-1 with TRBJ2-1; D perhaps matches TRBD1 (6 bases). Trimming pared 4 bases from V and 5 bases from J, leaving 22 bases between. CDR3 length: 17 residues. Germline values: CDR1 SGHRS, CDR2 YFSETQ. CDR3 loop: CASSLIPPGQKDNEQFF. CDR3 DNA sequence: TGCGCCAGCAGCCTAATTCCACCGGGACAAAAGGACAATGAGCAGTTCTTC.

The chain has TRBV6-5 and TRBJ1-5; D unresolved. Trimming took off 7 bases at V and 2 bases at J, with 9 bases between the two ends. Germline CDR1 and CDR2: MNHEY and SVGAGI. The CDR3 totals 13 residues. The CDR3 coding sequence is TGTGCCAGCATCCCCCCAGGCAATCAGCCCCAGCATTTT. Translation gives CASIPPGNQPQHF.

This sequence joins TRBV19 and TRBJ2-7; D may correspond to TRBD1 or TRBD2 (5 bases each). Germline loops: CDR1 LNHDA, CDR2 SQIVND (reference sequence). The CDR3 covers 16 residues. Between the trimmed V and J ends, which lost 5 bases and 3 bases, there was a span of 20 bases. CDR3 in amino acids: CASSADRGGVNYEQYF. For the CDR3, the DNA is TGTGCCAGTAGTGCCGACCGGGGCGGAGTAAACTACGAGCAGTACTTC.

The chain links TRBV19 to TRBJ1-2, with D possibly TRBD1 on 6 matching bases. Germline V gives CDR1 LNHDA, CDR2 SQIVND (reference sequence). Trimming cost V 10 bases and J 2 bases, with 14 bases left between them. The CDR3 has 13 residues. CDR3 loop: CATARGSNYGYTF. CDR3 DNA: TGTGCCACCGCGAGGGGGTCCAACTATGGCTACACCTTC.

The J gene is TRBJ2-3, the V gene TRBV27, with TRBD1 as a possible D gene (5 bases). V lost 5 bases, J lost 1 base, and 10 bases lay in between. This CDR3 is 14 amino acids long. Per germline, CDR1 MNHEY and CDR2 SMNVEV (reference sequence). The CDR3 loop reads CASSTRARTDTQYF. The CDR3 bases are TGTGCCAGCAGTACCAGGGCCCGCACAGATACGCAGTATTTT.

The rearrangement uses TRBV5-1 and TRBJ1-4; 12 nucleotides match TRBD1. Unmatched junction bases numbered 2, after V lost 9 bases and J lost 2 bases. Germline CDR1 and CDR2: SGHRS and YFSETQ. CDR3 length: 14 residues. CDR3 protein: CATGTGGTNEKLFF. CDR3 coding DNA: TGCGCCACCGGGACAGGGGGCACTAATGAAAAACTGTTTTTT.

CDR3 sequence reads: CASSLSRTDTQYF. CDR3 in DNA: TGTGCCAGCAGCTTGAGCCGCACAGATACGCAGTATTTT. The chain links TRBV7-2 to TRBJ2-3; D unresolved. The CDR3 has 13 amino acids. V dropped 3 bases and J dropped 1 base, with 5 bases sitting between them. Germline assignment: CDR1 SGHTA and CDR2 FQGNSA.

The DNA for the CDR3 is TGTGCCAGCACGACAGGGGATACCTACAATGAGCAGTTCTTC. This gives the protein CASTTGDTYNEQFF. The chain combines TRBV19 with TRBJ2-1; 8 nucleotides match TRBD1. Germline CDR1 reads LNHDA; CDR2 reads SQIVND (reference sequence). This CDR3 contains 14 residues. V was pared by 9 bases and J by 2 bases, with 6 bases of the junction left unmatched.

V gene TRBV18 combines with J gene TRBJ2-2; D may be TRBD1 (5 bases). Deletions cut 4 bases from V and 0 bases from J, with 12 bases between. The CDR3 covers 16 residues. From germline, CDR1 is KGHSH and CDR2 LQKENI. CDR3 nucleotides: TGTGCCAGCTCACGGGCCGACAGAGCGAACACCGGGGAGCTGTTTTTT. Protein: CASSRADRANTGELFF.

V and J are TRBV11-2 and TRBJ2-1, with TRBD2 as a possible D gene (7 bases). From germline, CDR1 is SGHAT and CDR2 FQNNGV. V shed 1 base and J shed 0 bases, with 13 bases lying between them. The CDR3 totals 17 residues. The CDR3 is CASSLVGGGSSYNEQFF. Here the CDR3 DNA reads TGTGCCAGCAGCTTAGTAGGCGGGGGCAGCTCCTACAATGAGCAGTTCTTC.

This chain uses TRBV6-6 with TRBJ1-5; no firm D call. The CDR3 consists of 13 residues. Trimming took off 4 bases at V and 5 bases at J, with 9 bases between the two ends. The germline CDR1 and CDR2 sequences are MNHNY and SVGAGI (reference sequence). CDR3 loop: CASSSLVDQPQHF. CDR3 bases: TGTGCCAGCAGTTCTCTGGTAGATCAGCCCCAGCATTTT.

The gene calls are TRBV11-3 and TRBJ2-2; D is unresolved. V was trimmed by 1 base and J by 8 bases, leaving 17 bases between them. The CDR3 loop spans 16 amino acids. Per germline, CDR1 SGHNT and CDR2 YENEEA. The CDR3 DNA sequence: TGTGCCAGCAGCTTAGGGGTCAGCCAGAACCTTGGGGAGCTGTTTTTT. Amino acid sequence: CASSLGVSQNLGELFF.

The chain employs TRBV27 and TRBJ2-4; 10 bases fit TRBD2. V was pared by 1 base and J by 0 bases, with 6 bases of the junction left unmatched. The CDR3 is 18 residues long. Germline V gives CDR1 MNHEY, CDR2 SMNVEV (reference sequence). The CDR3 bases are TGTGCCAGCAGTTTATATACTAGCGGGGAACTAGCCAAAAACATTCAGTACTTC. Translation: CASSLYTSGELAKNIQYF.

The CDR3 here is CASSIGWTGPYEQYF. The CDR3 nucleotides read TGTGCCAGTAGTATAGGGTGGACAGGGCCCTACGAGCAGTACTTC. The chain couples TRBV19 to TRBJ2-7, with 8 nucleotides matching TRBD1. CDR1 and CDR2 (germline): LNHDA, SQIVND (reference sequence). V lost 1 base to trimming and J lost 2 bases; unmatched junction nucleotides: 4. The CDR3 contains 15 residues.

The J gene is TRBJ1-2, the V gene TRBV20-1; 7 bases are shared with TRBD1. Germline values: CDR1 DFQATT, CDR2 SNEGSKA (reference sequence). The CDR3 runs 10 residues. This chain's CDR3 is CIGTDYGYTF. The CDR3 DNA follows: TGCATCGGGACAGACTATGGCTACACCTTC.

The V call is TRBV6-1, the J call TRBJ2-5; TRBD1 matches at 8 bases. The V and J ends lost 4 bases and 4 bases, in that order; junction bases with no gene match: 8. CDR1 is MNHNS and CDR2 is SASEGT in the germline V gene. The CDR3 length is 15 residues. CDR3 sequence reads: CASSAQGALRETQYF. For the CDR3, the DNA is TGTGCCAGCAGTGCTCAGGGGGCCCTTAGAGAGACCCAGTACTTC.

V gene TRBV5-5 combines with J gene TRBJ2-7; a weak D match, TRBD2 (5 bases). The CDR3 has 13 residues. Germline CDR1 reads SGHKS; CDR2 reads YYEKEE (reference sequence). Trimming left V 1 base short and J 4 bases short, with 9 bases between. CDR3 bases: TGTGCCAGCAGCTTGAGCCCGGGATACGAGCAGTACTTC. Its protein is CASSLSPGYEQYF.